The entry below gives a single T cell receptor (beta chain) sequence along with its context. Its antigen specificity is not known. No base qualities exist here, and no much larger clone lies one base off it. The sample originates from a study of cytomegalovirus exposure and HLA in healthy donors (dated by TCRdb to the late 2010s). Broadly, across the study: In an earlier analysis of roughly 500 of the donors, roughly 300 Gb of sequence data and 95 million to 130 million unique TCR beta sequences from some 170 million T cells were reported. About 300 gigabases of sequencing data and tens of millions of unique TCR sequences made up an early release that covered over 550 HLA-typed donors. The genetic ancestry cluster associated with self-reported Caucasian donors included over 80% of the roughly 400 genotyped donors. The aim of the study was to test whether cataloging public T cell receptors could identify signatures of past pathogen exposure. Using immunosequencing, the study profiled T cell repertoires from 640 or so subjects and related those repertoires to cytomegalovirus serostatus. Besides the first cohort of more than 650 subjects, a separate validation cohort made up of 120 different subjects was used. To predict cytomegalovirus infection status, the study brought together high-throughput TCR immunosequencing, statistical association of individual TCRs with disease status, and machine learning. In a later analysis, previously published TCR beta repertoires from 666 donors were re-analyzed and high-resolution HLA genotyping was added so that TCR occurrence patterns could be studied. Rather than using new phenotypic data, the later analysis identified candidate immune exposures from TCR beta sequences and from how often those sequences occurred across donors. To decide whether each TCR beta V gene segment behaved as functional or pseudogenic, an earlier analysis of some 600 of the donors relied on high-throughput TCR beta sequencing. Donor age, sex, ethnicity and CMV serostatus were compiled alongside the repertoire data. Genome-wide SNP genotypes for about three fifths of the 666 donors were used in a later genetic analysis, which treated that subset as a discovery cohort. All discovery cohort repertoires had been generated on a single sequencing platform. Both class I and class II loci were covered by HLA typing, at four-digit resolution. Typing coverage differed by locus: A, B, C, DRB1 and DQB1 were typed in about 620-640 donors, DQA1 in around 500, DPA1 in nearly 610, and DPB1 in 450 to 490. A handful of DR-DQ haplotypes were handled as single units for association and clustering because linkage in the cohort was strong. Among 300 to 450 genotyped donors of the cohort, an average of about 240,000 unique TCR beta nucleotide sequences were sequenced per donor, roughly 20% of them non-productive. The research as a whole found: In a later genetic analysis, fewer N-insertions in productive TCRs were reported among donors in an Asian-associated ancestry cluster than the approximately 710-donor mean. The 87-base-pair reads could not distinguish some IMGT-functional V segments, including TRBV6-2 and TRBV6-3, so those segments were excluded. The sequencing pipeline was judged likely to have produced a cluster of highly shared sequence variants as a technical artifact. An earlier analysis of approximately 530 of the donors showed that most TCR beta V segments appeared in productive rearrangements either about 90% or about 30% of the time, which broadly matched IMGT annotations. For the cohort, immune exposure information was limited to CMV serostatus. A later analysis reported that several top co-occurrence clusters appeared linked to parvovirus B19, influenza, CMV and Epstein-Barr virus. Compared with equally common non-associated chains, HLA-associated TCR beta chains in a later analysis were more clonally expanded and had lower generation probabilities. Cytomegalovirus status was reported to be diagnosed by the classifier with high specificity and sensitivity in both the original and validation cohorts. Because HLA typing was missing for some donors at each locus, association tests included only the typed subset. When HLA alleles, especially DR and DQ, strongly co-occurred, attributing TCR associations to individual alleles was difficult. A few of the identified cytomegalovirus-associated TCR beta chains were confirmed in vitro to be specific for cytomegalovirus antigens. An association between a missense DCLRE1C variant and V-gene and J-gene trimming of TCR beta chains was found in a later genetic analysis and replicated in an independent cohort. According to a later analysis, TCR association rates differed among HLA loci, with DRB1 alleles showing the most associated TCRs and HLA-C alleles showing the fewest. A total of fewer than 200 TCR beta chains were listed by the study as associated with cytomegalovirus. Specific HLA alleles were associated with 15,000 to 20,000 TCR beta sequences at a false discovery rate of 0.05 in a later analysis. Because counts were too low, seventeen rarely observed V segments, including chromosome 9 orphons, were left out of the earlier analysis of over 550 of the donors. Roughly uniform sequencing depth across donors was assumed in presence/absence analyses, although this assumption may not hold. Most TCR sequences were observed very rarely across donors, whereas some public TCRs were present in many individuals. A further reported finding was that TCR beta sequences accurately predicted the HLA-A and HLA-B alleles for most subjects in the first cohort. Linkage disequilibrium might explain the correlated functional status among segregating V segments, but an unknown experimental factor could not be excluded. Most CMV-associated TCR beta chains appeared to be HLA-restricted in a later analysis, and the HLA associations seemed to be driven largely by CMV exposure. According to the authors, the approach could potentially be generalized to other disease states and immunological phenotypes. In this cohort, only TCR beta chains were sequenced, and detectable features were limited by the absence of alpha or paired-chain data.

Libraries were constructed by the immunoSEQ multiplex PCR assay. For the multiplex PCR, a mixture combining 60 forward primers for TCR Vbeta segments and 13 reverse primers for TCR Jbeta segments was used. A multiplex PCR assay on genomic DNA amplified the CDR3 region of rearranged TCR beta genes. Amplified TCR beta libraries were sequenced as 87-base-pair reads on the Illumina HiSeq System. The source study handled its data this way. In a later analysis, tens of millions of unique TCR beta chains were counted across the approximately 640 repertoires, and approximately 9.9 million of these chains were shared by at least two donors. To remove PCR and sequencing errors, raw reads were error-corrected and collapsed into unique sequences using a nearest-neighbor algorithm that merged closely related sequences. Alignment of CDR3 sequences to IMGT reference sequences was used to assign V, D and J gene segments. Each retained sequence needed at least a six-nucleotide match to both a V gene segment and a J gene segment. Rearrangements were called productive when the CDR3 lacked stop codons and stayed in frame with V and J; all others were non-productive. CDR3 was defined by IMGT convention, running from the second conserved V-encoded cysteine to the conserved J-encoded phenylalanine. The earlier analysis of 587 of the donors excluded sequences that lacked an unambiguous match to a single V gene segment. In an earlier analysis of almost 600 of the donors, a V segment was called functional when productive rearrangements were above 56.7%, and segregating when the standard deviation between donors exceeded 5%. To diagnose cytomegalovirus status from the catalog of TCR beta chain sequences, a statistical classification framework was built. V and J gene assignment, in a later analysis, came from comparing TCR nucleotide sequences with IMGT/GENE-DB human TR gene sequences. The TCRdist pipeline was used in a later analysis to assign CDR3 sequences and most-parsimonious VDJ recombination scenarios. In a later analysis, each TCR beta chain was defined by its CDR3 amino acid sequence together with its V-gene family, and reads lacking a unique V-gene family were excluded. To address suspected cross-contamination and a sequencing artifact, a later analysis removed several hundred highly shared, low-generation-probability nucleotide sequences. In a later analysis, a clonal expansion index was calculated for each public chain from normalized within-repertoire ranks of inferred template counts. A later analysis computed generation probabilities with a VDJ recombination model fitted to out-of-frame rearrangements, and checked the results against IGoR. Hypergeometric tests were used in a later analysis to score TCR-TCR, TCR-HLA and TCR-CMV co-occurrence, with a repertoire-size bias correction applied to the TCR pairs. A later analysis estimated false discovery rates by permuting HLA or CMV assignments 20 times. In a later analysis, co-occurring TCRs were grouped with DBSCAN, and TCRdist sequence similarity was added when clustering was performed within HLA-allele-positive subsets. Repertoires with fewer than 30,000 or more than 120,000 public chains were left out of co-occurrence clustering, as were four to six repertoires with anomalous nucleotide sharing. This is the immuneACCESS table as TCRdb keeps it, with only in-frame sequences that have V and J called. A part of the clones is gone; compared with another copy, unresolved V genes explain less than half, and the rest is unexplained. V and J calls and clone size are given by that table; D and trimming were obtained from the DNA. The sample has about 98,000 clones on record, about 60% of them singletons. The ten largest clonotypes hold about 4.4% of the sample.

Counted from cysteine to phenylalanine, this CDR3 has 16 amino acids. CDR3 DNA is the only sequence kept; it has 48 bases, read in frame from the first base. At the junction V is shortened by 4 bases and J by 5 bases, with 19 bases in between. Via the germline V gene, CDR1 is SGHAT and CDR2 FQNNGV. In total, 666 healthy bone marrow donors made up the cohort. At the time of sampling, every cohort member was nominally healthy, though immune exposures that went unrecorded were likely present. Of the roughly 720 cohort members, approximately 280 had positive CMV serostatus and approximately 360 had negative CMV serostatus, and CMV serostatus was not recorded for the donor. A peripheral blood sample was provided by each donor, and peripheral blood mononuclear cells were used for TCR beta sequencing. The Qiagen DNeasy Blood Extraction Kit was used to extract genomic DNA from the blood cell samples.

This clonotype was obtained from a human donor in good health. What was sequenced was PBMCs. The chain is made from TRBV11-2 and TRBJ2-3; the D region possibly corresponds to TRBD2 (5 bases align). The nucleotides are TGTGCCAGCAGCTCGGTTCGTGAGCGGACCAGAGATACGCAGTATTTT. Translated, this is CASSSVRERTRDTQYF.